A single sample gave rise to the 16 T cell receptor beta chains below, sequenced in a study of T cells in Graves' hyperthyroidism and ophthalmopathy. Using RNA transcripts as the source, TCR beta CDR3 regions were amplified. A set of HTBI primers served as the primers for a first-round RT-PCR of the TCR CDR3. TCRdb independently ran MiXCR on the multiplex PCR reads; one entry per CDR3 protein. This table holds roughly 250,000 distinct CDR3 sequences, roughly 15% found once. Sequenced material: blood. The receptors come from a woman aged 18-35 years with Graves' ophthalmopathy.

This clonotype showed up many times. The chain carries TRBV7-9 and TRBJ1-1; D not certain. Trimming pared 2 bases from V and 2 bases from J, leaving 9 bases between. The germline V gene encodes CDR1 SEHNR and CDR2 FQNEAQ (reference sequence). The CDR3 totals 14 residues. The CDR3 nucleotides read TGTGCCAGCAGCTTAACTACGGGAAACACTGAAGCTTTCTTT. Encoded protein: CASSLTTGNTEAFF.

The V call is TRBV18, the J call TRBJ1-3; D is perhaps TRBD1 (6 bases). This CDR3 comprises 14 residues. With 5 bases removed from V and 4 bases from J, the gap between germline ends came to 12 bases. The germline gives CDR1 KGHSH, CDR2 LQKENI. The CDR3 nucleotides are TGTGCCAGCTCATTACAGGGTTCAGGAAACACCATATATTTT. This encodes CASSLQGSGNTIYF.

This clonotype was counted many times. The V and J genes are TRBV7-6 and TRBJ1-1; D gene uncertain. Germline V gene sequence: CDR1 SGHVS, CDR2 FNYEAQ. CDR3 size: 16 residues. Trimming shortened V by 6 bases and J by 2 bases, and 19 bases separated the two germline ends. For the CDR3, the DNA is TGTGCCAGCAGTTTCCTCGCACCGAGCCCCAACACTGAAGCTTTCTTT. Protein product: CASSFLAPSPNTEAFF.

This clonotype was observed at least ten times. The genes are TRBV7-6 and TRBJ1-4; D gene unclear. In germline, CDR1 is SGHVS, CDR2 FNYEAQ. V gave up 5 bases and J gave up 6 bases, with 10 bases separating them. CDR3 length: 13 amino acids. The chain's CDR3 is CASSENIHEKLFF. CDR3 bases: TGTGCCAGCAGCGAGAACATACATGAAAAACTGTTTTTT. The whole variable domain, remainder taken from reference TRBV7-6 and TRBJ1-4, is GAGVSQSPRYKVTKRGQDVALRCDPISGHVSLYWYRQALGQGPEFLTYFNYEAQQDKSGLPNDRFSAERPEGSISTLTIQRTEQRDSAMYRCASSENIHEKLFFGSGTQLSVL.

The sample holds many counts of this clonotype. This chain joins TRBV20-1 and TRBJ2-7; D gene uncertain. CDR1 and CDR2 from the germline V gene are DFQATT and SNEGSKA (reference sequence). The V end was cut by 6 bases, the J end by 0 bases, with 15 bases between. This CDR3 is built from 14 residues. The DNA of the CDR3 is TGCAGTGCCAACTGGTCCCCAGCCTCCTACGAGCAGTACTTC. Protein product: CSANWSPASYEQYF.

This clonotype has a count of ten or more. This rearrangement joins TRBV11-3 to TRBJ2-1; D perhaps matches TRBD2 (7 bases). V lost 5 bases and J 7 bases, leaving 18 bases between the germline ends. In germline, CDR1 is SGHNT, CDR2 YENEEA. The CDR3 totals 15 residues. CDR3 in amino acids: CASSPRGGPYNEQFF. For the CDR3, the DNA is TGTGCCAGCAGCCCGAGGGGGGGACCGTATAATGAGCAGTTCTTC.

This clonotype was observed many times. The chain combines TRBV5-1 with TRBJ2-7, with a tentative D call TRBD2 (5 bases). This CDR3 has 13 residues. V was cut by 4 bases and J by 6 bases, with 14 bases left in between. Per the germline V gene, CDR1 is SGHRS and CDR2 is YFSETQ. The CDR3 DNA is TGCGCCAGCAGCAAGGGAGACCCCAGCGAGCAGTACTTC. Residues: CASSKGDPSEQYF.

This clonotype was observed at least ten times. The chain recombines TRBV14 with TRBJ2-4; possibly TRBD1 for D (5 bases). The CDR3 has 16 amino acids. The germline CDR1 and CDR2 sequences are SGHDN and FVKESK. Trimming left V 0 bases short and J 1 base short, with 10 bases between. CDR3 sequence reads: CASSQEESGAKNIQYF. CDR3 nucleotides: TGTGCCAGCAGCCAAGAAGAGTCAGGGGCCAAAAACATTCAGTACTTC.

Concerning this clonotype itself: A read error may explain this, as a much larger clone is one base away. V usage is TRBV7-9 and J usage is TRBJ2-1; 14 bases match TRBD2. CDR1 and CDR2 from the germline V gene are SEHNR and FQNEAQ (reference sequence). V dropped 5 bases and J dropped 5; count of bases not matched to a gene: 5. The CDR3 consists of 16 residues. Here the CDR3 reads CASSPRTSGGNNEQFF. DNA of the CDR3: TGTGCCAGCAGCCCCCGGACTAGCGGGGGGAACAATGAGCAGTTCTTC.

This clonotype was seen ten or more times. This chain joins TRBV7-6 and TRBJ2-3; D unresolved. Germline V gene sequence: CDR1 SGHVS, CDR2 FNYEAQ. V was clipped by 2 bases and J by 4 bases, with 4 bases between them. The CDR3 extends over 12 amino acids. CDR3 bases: TGTGCCAGCAGCTTATGGTCAGATACGCAGTATTTT. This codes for CASSLWSDTQYF.

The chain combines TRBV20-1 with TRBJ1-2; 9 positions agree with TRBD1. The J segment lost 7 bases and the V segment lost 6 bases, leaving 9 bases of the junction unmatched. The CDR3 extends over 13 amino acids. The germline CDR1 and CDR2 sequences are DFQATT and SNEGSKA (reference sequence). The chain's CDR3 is CSARPQGAPGYTF. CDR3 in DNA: TGCAGTGCAAGGCCACAGGGGGCGCCTGGCTACACCTTC.

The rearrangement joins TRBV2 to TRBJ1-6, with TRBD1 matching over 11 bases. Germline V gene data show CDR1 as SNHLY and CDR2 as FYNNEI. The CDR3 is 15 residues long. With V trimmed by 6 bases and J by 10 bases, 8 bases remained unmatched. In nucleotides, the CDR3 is TGTGCCAGCAGCGGGGGGACAGGGGGTAACTCACCCCTCCACTTT. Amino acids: CASSGGTGGNSPLHF.

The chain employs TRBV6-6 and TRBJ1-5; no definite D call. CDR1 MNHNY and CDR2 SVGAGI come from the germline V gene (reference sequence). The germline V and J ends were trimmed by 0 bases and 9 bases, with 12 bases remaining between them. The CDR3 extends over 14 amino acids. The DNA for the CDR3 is TGTGCCAGCAGTTACTCGGCCGAATCGGGGCCCCAGCATTTT. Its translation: CASSYSAESGPQHF.

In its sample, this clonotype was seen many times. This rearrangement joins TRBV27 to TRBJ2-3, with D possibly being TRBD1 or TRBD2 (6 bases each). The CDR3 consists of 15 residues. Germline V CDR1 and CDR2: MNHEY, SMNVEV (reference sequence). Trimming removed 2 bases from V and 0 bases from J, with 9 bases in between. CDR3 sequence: CASSLRGASTDTQYF. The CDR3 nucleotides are TGTGCCAGCAGTTTAAGGGGGGCTAGCACAGATACGCAGTATTTT.

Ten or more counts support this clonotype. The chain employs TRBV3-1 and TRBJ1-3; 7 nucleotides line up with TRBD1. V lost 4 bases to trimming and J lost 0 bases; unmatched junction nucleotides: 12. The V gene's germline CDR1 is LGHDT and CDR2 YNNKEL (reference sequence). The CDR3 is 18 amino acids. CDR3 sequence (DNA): TGTGCCAGCAGCCCCCATAGGGGACAGCAAAACTCTGGAAACACCATATATTTT. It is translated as CASSPHRGQQNSGNTIYF.

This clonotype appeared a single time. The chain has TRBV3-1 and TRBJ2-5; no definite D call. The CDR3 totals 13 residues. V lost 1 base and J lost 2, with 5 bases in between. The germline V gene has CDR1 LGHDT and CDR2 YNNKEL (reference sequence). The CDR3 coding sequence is TGTGCCAGCAGCCAAGGGCGTCAAGAGACCCAGTACTTC. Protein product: CASSQGRQETQYF.